Listed here are 13 T cell receptor beta chains from one sample, sequenced in a study of a mutant IDH1 vaccine in newly diagnosed glioma. Time point indicated: week 35, safety follow-up. Mutant IDH1 20-mer peptide, at 300 ug, made up each vaccine dose, with topical imiquimod. Antigens of these TCRs are unknown. TCRdb's copy holds only in-frame clones and misses some; the assay was immunoSEQ multiplex PCR. The repertoire holds tens of thousands of clones, with approximately 80% as singletons. Sample: PBMCs, taken from a glioma patient whose treatment included an IDH1 peptide vaccine. Source of these receptors: a middle-aged man with glioma.

The chain couples TRBV9 to TRBJ1-2, with TRBD1 identical over 7 bases. The CDR3 has 13 amino acids. V gave up 3 bases and J gave up 4 bases; unmatched junction bases: 3. The germline V gene encodes CDR1 SGDLS and CDR2 YYNGEE. The CDR3 nucleotides read TGTGCCAGCAGCGACACAGGGGTCTATGGCTACACCTTC. Translated, it gives CASSDTGVYGYTF. The complete variable domain, with remaining parts taken from reference TRBV9 and TRBJ1-2, reads DSGVTQTPKHLITATGQRVTLRCSPRSGDLSVYWYQQSLDQGLQFLIQYYNGEERAKGNILERFSAQQFPDLHSELNLSSLELGDSALYFCASSDTGVYGYTFGSGTRLTVV.

This chain links TRBV18 with TRBJ2-2, with D possibly called TRBD1 or TRBD2 (5 bases each). The CDR3 extends over 16 amino acids. The germline CDR1 and CDR2 sequences are KGHSH and LQKENI. V was cut by 2 bases and J by 4 bases, with 14 bases left in between. Here the CDR3 reads CASSPEGSAVTGELFF. The CDR3 DNA sequence: TGTGCCAGCTCACCAGAGGGGTCAGCAGTCACCGGGGAGCTGTTTTTT.

The V gene is TRBV7-8, the J gene TRBJ2-7, with D perhaps TRBD2 (6 bases). CDR3 size: 14 residues. CDR1 and CDR2 (germline): SGHVS, FQNEAQ. V shed 4 bases and J shed 3 bases, with 13 bases lying between them. The CDR3 region is CASSSPGLLYEQYF. The CDR3 DNA follows: TGTGCCAGCAGCTCTCCGGGACTGCTCTACGAGCAGTACTTC. Variable domain in full (rest from reference TRBV7-8 and TRBJ2-7): GAGVSQSPRYKVAKRGQDVALRCDPISGHVSLFWYQQALGQGPEFLTYFQNEAQLDKSGLPSDRFFAERPEGSVSTLKIQRTQQEDSAVYLCASSSPGLLYEQYFGPGTRLTVT.

This sequence joins TRBV7-8 and TRBJ2-7, with 9 bases that match TRBD2. This CDR3 contains 18 residues. Germline CDR1 reads SGHVS; CDR2 reads FQNEAQ. V shed 5 bases and J 2 bases; nucleotides not matched to a gene: 16. The CDR3 loop is CASSPSEREVDRPYEQYF. CDR3 sequence (DNA): TGTGCCAGCAGCCCCTCCGAGCGGGAGGTTGATCGGCCCTACGAGCAGTACTTC.

V is TRBV19 and J is TRBJ2-2, with a weak D call TRBD2 (6 bases). Trimming left V 6 bases short and J 7 bases short, with 21 bases between. The CDR3 has 16 residues. Germline V gene data show CDR1 as LNHDA and CDR2 as SQIVND (reference sequence). The CDR3 sequence is CASSKWAGSGSGELFF. For the CDR3, the DNA is TGTGCCAGTAGCAAGTGGGCGGGGTCGGGGAGCGGGGAGCTGTTTTTT. The whole variable domain, remainder taken from reference TRBV19 and TRBJ2-2, is DGGITQSPKYLFRKEGQNVTLSCEQNLNHDAMYWYRQDPGQGLRLIYYSQIVNDFQKGDIAEGYSVSREKKESFPLTVTSAQKNPTAFYLCASSKWAGSGSGELFFGEGSRLTVL.

This clone has at least ten counts. V and J are TRBV10-1 and TRBJ2-2, with D uncertain. In germline, CDR1 is WNHNN, CDR2 SYGVQD (reference sequence). This CDR3 has 14 residues. The V gene lost 7 bases and the J gene lost 0 bases, with 9 bases spanning the gap. CDR3 sequence reads: CASKGDTNTGELFF. The CDR3 coding sequence is TGCGCCAGCAAAGGAGACACGAACACCGGGGAGCTGTTTTTT.

This sequence joins TRBV6-1 and TRBJ2-2; 8 bases agree with TRBD2. V shed 4 bases and J 4 bases; nucleotides not matched to a gene: 8. The germline CDR1 and CDR2 sequences are MNHNS and SASEGT. The CDR3 consists of 16 residues. The CDR3 region is CASSGLAGLVTGELFF. The CDR3, as DNA: TGTGCCAGCAGTGGTTTAGCGGGACTAGTCACCGGGGAGCTGTTTTTT.

This clone was counted a single time. V gene TRBV5-1 combines with J gene TRBJ1-1; 7 nucleotides line up with TRBD1. Losses at the gene ends were 6 bases for V and 4 bases for J; bases not matched to a gene: 12. Germline lookup yields CDR1 SGHRS and CDR2 YFSETQ. The length of the CDR3 is 15 residues. The CDR3 reads CASNPLQGSGTEAFF. As DNA, the CDR3 is TGCGCCAGCAATCCACTACAGGGGTCGGGCACTGAAGCTTTCTTT.

This chain connects TRBV5-6 to TRBJ2-1; TRBD1 matches 11 bases. Germline V gives CDR1 SGHDT, CDR2 YYEEEE. This CDR3 region has 14 residues. Trimming took 2 bases from V and 6 from J; bases not matched to a gene: 1. CDR3 loop: CASSFGQGANEQFF. CDR3 nucleotides: TGTGCCAGCAGCTTCGGACAGGGGGCCAATGAGCAGTTCTTC.

The CDR3 loop reads CASSRVSGANVLTF. The CDR3 coding sequence is TGTGCCAGCAGCCGTGTTTCTGGGGCCAACGTCCTGACTTTC. The V gene is TRBV14, the J gene TRBJ2-6; D gene ambiguous. Germline V gene lookup returns CDR1 SGHDN and CDR2 FVKESK. Trimming left V 4 bases short and J 1 base short, with 5 bases between. The CDR3 consists of 14 residues. The entire variable domain, with the rest obtained from reference TRBV14 and TRBJ2-6, is as follows: EAGVTQFPSHSVIEKGQTVTLRCDPISGHDNLYWYRRVMGKEIKFLLHFVKESKQDESGMPNNRFLAERTGGTYSTLKVQPAELEDSGVYFCASSRVSGANVLTFGAGSRLTVL.

This clone was detected ten times or more. V is TRBV30 and J is TRBJ2-2; the D gene is possibly TRBD2 (6 bases). V was pared by 3 bases and J by 2 bases, with 10 bases between. The V gene's germline CDR1 is GTSNPN and CDR2 SVGIG (reference sequence). The CDR3 covers 14 residues. CDR3 nucleotide sequence: TGTGCCTGGAGGCCGGGGGTCAACACCGGGGAGCTGTTTTTT. It encodes CAWRPGVNTGELFF.

This clone was seen only once. The chain employs TRBV2 and TRBJ2-7; D is ambiguous. The CDR3 loop spans 10 amino acids. Germline V gives CDR1 SNHLY, CDR2 FYNNEI. Between the trimmed V and J ends, which lost 2 bases and 6 bases, there was a span of 2 bases. CDR3 sequence (DNA): TGTGCCAGCAGTGAATCCGAGCAGTACTTC. Its translation: CASSESEQYF.

The V call is TRBV29-1, the J call TRBJ1-4; unclear D gene. The CDR3 loop spans 12 amino acids. V lost 4 bases to trimming and J lost 7 bases, with 10 bases between them. Looked up from germline, CDR1 is SQVTM and CDR2 is ANQGSEA. The CDR3 here is CSVGHTGEKLFF. The CDR3 coding sequence is TGCAGCGTTGGGCACACTGGTGAAAAACTGTTTTTT.